This TCR beta chain originates from a study of cytomegalovirus exposure and HLA in healthy donors. Study-wide findings and caveats: Confirmation was obtained in vitro that a few CMV-associated chains are specific for CMV antigens. Whilst most TCR sequences proved rare, a subset of public TCRs occurred across many donors.

As concerns this clone: What it binds is unknown.

CDR1 is SEHNR, CDR2 FQNEAQ, per germline (reference sequence). V lost 5 bases and J lost 7, with 14 bases in between. The CDR3 is 13 amino acids. Libraries were prepared by immunoSEQ multiplex PCR; TCRdb keeps only in-frame clonotypes and omits some of them. The table records roughly 73,000 clones, nearly 95% of them present only once. The material sequenced was PBMCs. This rearrangement joins TRBV7-9 to TRBJ1-2; D perhaps matches TRBD1 (6 bases). This receptor was obtained from a man between 18 and 35 years old in good health and CMV-seropositive. This CDR3 reads CASSVQQGRGYTF. The CDR3 DNA follows: TGTGCCAGCAGCGTACAACAGGGACGTGGCTACACCTTC.